This T cell receptor (beta chain) appears in the sequencing data of a study of cytomegalovirus exposure and HLA in healthy donors. Germline V gives CDR1 MNHEY, CDR2 SMNVEV (reference sequence). The CDR3 is 13 residues long. Trimming took off 6 bases at V and 2 bases at J, with 9 bases between the two ends. The PCR employed 60 Vbeta primers together with 13 Jbeta primers. The data were produced by immunoSEQ multiplex PCR, yet TCRdb's version contains in-frame clones alone and is incomplete. The profile shows approximately 150,000 clones, roughly 83% of them singletons. A word on this clone: Its matching antigen is unknown.

Points from the study as a whole: DRB1 had the most TCR associations and HLA-C the fewest, a later analysis found, with rates varying by HLA locus. In an earlier analysis, about 90% or about 30%: the productive usage of most TCR beta V segments. Analysis performed later found under 20,000 TCR beta sequences associated with HLA alleles at 0.05 false discovery rate.

When sampled, the donors appeared nominally healthy, though they likely had unrecorded immune exposures. This chain links TRBV27 with TRBJ2-3; D is unresolved. The TCR was taken from a man younger than 45 in good health and CMV-seronegative. Input material: PBMCs. The CDR3 nucleotides are TGTGCCAGCAGGGCCGGAGACACAGATACGCAGTATTTT. It yields the protein CASRAGDTDTQYF.